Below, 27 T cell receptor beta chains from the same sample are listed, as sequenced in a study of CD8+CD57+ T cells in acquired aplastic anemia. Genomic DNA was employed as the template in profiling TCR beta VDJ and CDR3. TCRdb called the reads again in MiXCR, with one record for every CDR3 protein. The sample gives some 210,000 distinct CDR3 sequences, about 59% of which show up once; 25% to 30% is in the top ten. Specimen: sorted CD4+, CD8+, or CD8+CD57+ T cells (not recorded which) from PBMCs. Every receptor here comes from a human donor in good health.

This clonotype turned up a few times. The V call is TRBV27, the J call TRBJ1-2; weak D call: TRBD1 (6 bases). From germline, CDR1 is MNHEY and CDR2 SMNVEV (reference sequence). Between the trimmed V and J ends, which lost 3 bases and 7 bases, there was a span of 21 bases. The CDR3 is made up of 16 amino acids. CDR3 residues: CASSFGVQGGGGGYTF. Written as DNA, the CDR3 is TGTGCCAGCAGTTTTGGCGTTCAGGGAGGGGGTGGTGGCTACACCTTC.

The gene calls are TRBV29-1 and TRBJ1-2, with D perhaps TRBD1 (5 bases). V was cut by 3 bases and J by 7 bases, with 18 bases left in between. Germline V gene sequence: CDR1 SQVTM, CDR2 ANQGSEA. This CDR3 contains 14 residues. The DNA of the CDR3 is TGCAGCGTTGACAGCGGGGCGGCCGCCCCTGGCTACACCTTC. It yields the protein CSVDSGAAAPGYTF. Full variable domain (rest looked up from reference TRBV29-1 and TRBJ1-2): SAVISQKPSRDICQRGTSLTIQCQVDSQVTMMFWYRQQPGQSLTLIATANQGSEATYESGFVIDKFPISRPNLTFSTLTVSNMSPEDSSIYLCSVDSGAAAPGYTFGSGTRLTVV.

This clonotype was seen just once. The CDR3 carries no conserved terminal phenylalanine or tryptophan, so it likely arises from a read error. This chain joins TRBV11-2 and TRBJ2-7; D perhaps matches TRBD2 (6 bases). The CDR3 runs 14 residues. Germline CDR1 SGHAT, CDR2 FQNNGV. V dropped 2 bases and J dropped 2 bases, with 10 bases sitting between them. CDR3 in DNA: TGTGCCAGCAGCTTATCTAGCGTACCCTACGAGCAGTACCTC. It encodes CASSLSSVPYEQYL.

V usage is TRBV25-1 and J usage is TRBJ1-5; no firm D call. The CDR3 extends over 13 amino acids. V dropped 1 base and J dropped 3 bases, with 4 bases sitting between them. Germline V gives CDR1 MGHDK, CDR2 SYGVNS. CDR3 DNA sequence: TGTGCCAGCAGTGAATCGAACAATCAGCCCCAGCATTTT. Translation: CASSESNNQPQHF.

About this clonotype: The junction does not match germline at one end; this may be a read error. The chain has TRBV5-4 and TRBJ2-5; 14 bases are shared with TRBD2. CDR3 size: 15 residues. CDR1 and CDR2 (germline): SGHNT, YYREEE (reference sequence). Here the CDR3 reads CASSSAGLAGEAQYF. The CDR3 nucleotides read TGTGCCAGCAGCTCGGCGGGACTAGCGGGAGAGGCCCAGTACTTC.

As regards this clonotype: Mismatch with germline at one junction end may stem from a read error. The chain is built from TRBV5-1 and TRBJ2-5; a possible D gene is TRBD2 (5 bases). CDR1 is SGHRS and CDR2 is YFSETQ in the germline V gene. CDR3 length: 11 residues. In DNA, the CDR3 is TGCGCCGGCAGCTTGGGAGTGACCCAGTACTTC. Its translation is CAGSLGVTQYF.

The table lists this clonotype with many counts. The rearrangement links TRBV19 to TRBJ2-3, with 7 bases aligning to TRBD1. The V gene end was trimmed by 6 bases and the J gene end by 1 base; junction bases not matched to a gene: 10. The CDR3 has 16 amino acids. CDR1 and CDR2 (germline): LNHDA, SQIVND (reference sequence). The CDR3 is CASSLIQGSGTDTQYF. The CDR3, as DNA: TGTGCCAGTAGCCTAATACAGGGGTCTGGCACAGATACGCAGTATTTT.

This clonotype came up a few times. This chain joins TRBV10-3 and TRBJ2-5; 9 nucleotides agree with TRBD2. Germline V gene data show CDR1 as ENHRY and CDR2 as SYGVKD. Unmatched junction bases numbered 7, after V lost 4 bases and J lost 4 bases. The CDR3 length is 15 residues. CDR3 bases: TGTGCCATCAGTGGGGGGCTAGCGGGGTCAGAGACCCAGTACTTC. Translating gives CAISGGLAGSETQYF.

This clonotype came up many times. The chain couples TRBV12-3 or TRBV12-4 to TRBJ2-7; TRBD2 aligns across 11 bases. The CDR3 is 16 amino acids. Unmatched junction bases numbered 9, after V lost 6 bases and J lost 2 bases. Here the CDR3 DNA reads TGTGCCAGCAGCATTACTCTAGCGGGGGGCCCCTACGAGCAGTACTTC. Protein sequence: CASSITLAGGPYEQYF.

The DNA of the CDR3 is TGCAGTGCCCCTGGGGGGGGGGGAAACACCATATATTTT. This codes for CSAPGGGGNTIYF. The chain links TRBV20-1 to TRBJ1-3, with D tentatively TRBD1 (5 bases). CDR3 length: 13 amino acids. V was shortened by 6 bases and J by 4 bases, with 13 bases between the two germline ends. The germline gives CDR1 DFQATT, CDR2 SNEGSKA (reference sequence).

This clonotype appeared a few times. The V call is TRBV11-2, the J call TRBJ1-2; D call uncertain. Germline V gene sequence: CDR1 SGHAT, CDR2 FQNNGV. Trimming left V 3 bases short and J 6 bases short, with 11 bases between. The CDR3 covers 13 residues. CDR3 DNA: TGTGCCAGCAGCTTTAGACACGGGGATGGCTACACCTTC. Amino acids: CASSFRHGDGYTF.

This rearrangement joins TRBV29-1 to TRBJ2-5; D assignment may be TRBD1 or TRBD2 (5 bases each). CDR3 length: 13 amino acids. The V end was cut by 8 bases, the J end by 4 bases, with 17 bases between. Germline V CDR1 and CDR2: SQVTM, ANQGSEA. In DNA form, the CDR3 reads TGCAGCAGTGAAGTGGGGGACGCAGAGACCCAGTACTTC. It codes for CSSEVGDAETQYF.

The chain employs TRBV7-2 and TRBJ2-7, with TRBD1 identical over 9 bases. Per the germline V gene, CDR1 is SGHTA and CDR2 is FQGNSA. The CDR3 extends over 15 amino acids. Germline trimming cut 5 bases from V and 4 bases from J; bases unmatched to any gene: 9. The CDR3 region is CASSAVGQGFYEQYF. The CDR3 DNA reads TGTGCCAGCAGCGCGGTCGGACAGGGGTTTTACGAGCAGTACTTC.

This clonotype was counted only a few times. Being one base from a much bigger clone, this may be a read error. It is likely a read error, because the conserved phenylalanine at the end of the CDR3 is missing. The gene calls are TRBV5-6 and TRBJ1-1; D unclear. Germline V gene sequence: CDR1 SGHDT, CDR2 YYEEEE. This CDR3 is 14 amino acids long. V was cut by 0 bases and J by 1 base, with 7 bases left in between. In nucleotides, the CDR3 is TGTGCCAGCAGCTTGGCCAGGCCGAACACTGAAGCTTTCTGT. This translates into CASSLARPNTEAFC.

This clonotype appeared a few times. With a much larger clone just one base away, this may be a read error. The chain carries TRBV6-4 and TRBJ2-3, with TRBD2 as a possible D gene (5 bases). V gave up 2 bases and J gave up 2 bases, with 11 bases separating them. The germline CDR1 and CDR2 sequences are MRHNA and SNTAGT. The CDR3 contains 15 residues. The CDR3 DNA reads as TGTGCCAGCAGTGACGGAGCGGCCGACACAGATACGCAGTATTTT. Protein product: CASSDGAADTDTQYF.

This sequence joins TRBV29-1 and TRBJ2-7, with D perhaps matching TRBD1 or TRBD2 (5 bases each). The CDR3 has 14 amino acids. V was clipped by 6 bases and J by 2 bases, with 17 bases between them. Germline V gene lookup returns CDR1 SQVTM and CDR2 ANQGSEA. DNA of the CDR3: TGCAGCGTCCCGGGACCTCGGCCTACCTACGAGCAGTACTTC. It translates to CSVPGPRPTYEQYF.

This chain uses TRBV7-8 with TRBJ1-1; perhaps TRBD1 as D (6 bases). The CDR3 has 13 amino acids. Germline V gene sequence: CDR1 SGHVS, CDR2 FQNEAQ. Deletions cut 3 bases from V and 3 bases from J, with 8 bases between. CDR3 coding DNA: TGTGCCAGCAGCTTTGCAGGGGACACTGAAGCTTTCTTT. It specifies CASSFAGDTEAFF.

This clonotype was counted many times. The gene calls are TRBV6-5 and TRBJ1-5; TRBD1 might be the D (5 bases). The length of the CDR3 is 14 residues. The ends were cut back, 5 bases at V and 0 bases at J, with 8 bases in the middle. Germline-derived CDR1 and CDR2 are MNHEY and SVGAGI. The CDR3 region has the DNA TGTGCCAGCAGTACAGACAGTAGCAATCAGCCCCAGCATTTT. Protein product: CASSTDSSNQPQHF.

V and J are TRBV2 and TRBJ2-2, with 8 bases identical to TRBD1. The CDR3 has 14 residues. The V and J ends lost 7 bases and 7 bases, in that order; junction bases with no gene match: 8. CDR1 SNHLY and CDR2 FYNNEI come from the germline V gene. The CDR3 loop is CASTKDRAGGELFF. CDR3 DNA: TGTGCCAGCACTAAGGACAGGGCGGGCGGGGAGCTGTTTTTT. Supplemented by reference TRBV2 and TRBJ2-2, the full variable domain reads EPEVTQTPSHQVTQMGQEVILRCVPISNHLYFYWYRQILGQKVEFLVSFYNNEISEKSEIFDDQFSVERPDGSNFTLKIRSTKLEDSAMYFCASTKDRAGGELFFGEGSRLTVL.

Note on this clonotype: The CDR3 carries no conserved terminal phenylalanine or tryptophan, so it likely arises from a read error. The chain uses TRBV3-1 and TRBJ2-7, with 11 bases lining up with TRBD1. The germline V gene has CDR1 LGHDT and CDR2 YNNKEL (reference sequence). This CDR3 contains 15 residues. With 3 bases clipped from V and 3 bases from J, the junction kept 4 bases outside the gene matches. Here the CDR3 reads CASSQDRGLLYEQYL. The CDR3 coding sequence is TGTGCCAGCAGCCAGGACAGGGGGCTCCTCTACGAGCAGTACCTC.

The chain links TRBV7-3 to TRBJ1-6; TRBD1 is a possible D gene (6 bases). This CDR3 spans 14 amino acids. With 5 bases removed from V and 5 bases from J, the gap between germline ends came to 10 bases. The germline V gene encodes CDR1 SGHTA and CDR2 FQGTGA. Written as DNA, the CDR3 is TGTGCCAGCAGCACTACAGGGAATAATTCACCCCTCCACTTT. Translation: CASSTTGNNSPLHF.

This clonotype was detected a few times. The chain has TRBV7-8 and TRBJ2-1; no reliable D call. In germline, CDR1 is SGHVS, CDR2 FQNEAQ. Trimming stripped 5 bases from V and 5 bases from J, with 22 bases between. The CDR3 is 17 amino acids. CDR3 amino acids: CASSRLTGRSSDNEQFF. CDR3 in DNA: TGTGCCAGCAGCCGCTTGACTGGACGTTCCTCTGACAATGAGCAGTTCTTC.

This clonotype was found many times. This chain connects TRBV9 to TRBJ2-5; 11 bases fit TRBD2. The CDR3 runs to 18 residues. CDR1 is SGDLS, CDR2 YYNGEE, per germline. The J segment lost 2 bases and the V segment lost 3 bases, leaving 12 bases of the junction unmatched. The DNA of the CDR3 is TGTGCCAGCAGCGACAACCCTCGGGGACTAGCGGAACAAGAGACCCAGTACTTC. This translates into CASSDNPRGLAEQETQYF.

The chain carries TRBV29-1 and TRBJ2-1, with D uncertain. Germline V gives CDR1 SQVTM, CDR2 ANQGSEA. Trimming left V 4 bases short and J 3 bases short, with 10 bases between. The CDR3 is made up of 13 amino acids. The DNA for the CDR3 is TGCAGCGTTGGAAGCACGGTCTACAATGAGCAGTTCTTC. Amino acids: CSVGSTVYNEQFF.

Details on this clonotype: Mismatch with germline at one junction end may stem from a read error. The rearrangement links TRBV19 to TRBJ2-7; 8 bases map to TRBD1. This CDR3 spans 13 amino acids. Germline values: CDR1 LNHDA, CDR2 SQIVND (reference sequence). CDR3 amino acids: CASSFGQGYGQYF. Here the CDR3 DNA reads TGTGCCAGTAGTTTTGGACAGGGCTACGGGCAGTACTTC.

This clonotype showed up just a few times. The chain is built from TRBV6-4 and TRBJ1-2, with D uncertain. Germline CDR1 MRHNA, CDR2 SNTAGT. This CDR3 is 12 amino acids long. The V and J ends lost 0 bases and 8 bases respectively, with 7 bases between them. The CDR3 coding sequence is TGTGCCAGCAGTGACTCGGGTGGAGGCTACACCTTC. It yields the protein CASSDSGGGYTF.

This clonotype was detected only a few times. The CDR3 DNA sequence: TGTGCCACCAGCAGAGACCAGGGATACTATGGCTACACCTTC. Its protein product is CATSRDQGYYGYTF. The V and J genes are TRBV15 and TRBJ1-2, with D possibly matching TRBD1 (5 bases). The CDR3 sequence is 14 residues long. Trimming stripped 0 bases from V and 3 bases from J, with 8 bases between. Germline assignment: CDR1 LNHNV and CDR2 YYDKDF (reference sequence). The full variable domain, with the rest looked up from reference TRBV15 and TRBJ1-2, is DAMVIQNPRYQVTQFGKPVTLSCSQTLNHNVMYWYQQKSSQAPKLLFHYYDKDFNNEADTPDNFQSRRPNTSFCFLDIRSPGLGDTAMYLCATSRDQGYYGYTFGSGTRLTVV.